This T cell receptor (beta chain) was recovered during a study of cytomegalovirus exposure and HLA in healthy donors. Germline trimming cut 4 bases from V and 10 bases from J; bases unmatched to any gene: 5. The CDR3 sequence is 12 residues long. The PCR had 60 Vbeta and 13 Jbeta primers. Repertoires were generated with immunoSEQ multiplex PCR, while TCRdb's copy carries only in-frame clones and drops some. The sample contains about 160,000 clones, approximately 79% of which appear only once. The clonotype comes from a man aged 40-55 years in good health and CMV-seronegative. This chain joins TRBV5-3 and TRBJ1-1; the match to TRBD1 covers 9 bases. TRBV5-3 is marked as an open reading frame, function uncertain. Sequenced: PBMCs. The CDR3 region is CARSLNRGRAFF. The DNA of the CDR3 is TGTGCCAGAAGCCTTAACAGGGGGCGAGCTTTCTTT.